The 23 T cell receptor beta chains presented below share a single source sample, sequenced in a study of glioma-infiltrating T cells (dated by TCRdb to 2016 to 2018). TCRdb records Illumina MiSeq as the sequencer. The iRepertoire nested amplicon-rescue multiplex PCR (arm-PCR) platform was used to amplify TCR alpha and beta CDR3 regions from RNA. TCRdb cleaned the public reads at Q25 with fastp, built clones with MiXCR and kept in-frame beta chains. Each CDR3 protein gets just one entry, which takes the most common genes and DNA from the rows behind it. The sample table lists about 140,000 distinct CDR3 sequences, more than 35% of them with a count of one. The biggest ten clones account for about a fifth of the sample. The sample taken for sequencing was glioma tissue, nonneoplastic brain tissue, or PBMCs (not recorded which). These receptor sequences come from a human donor with low-grade glioma or glioblastoma, undergoing nonglioma brain surgery, or in good health (not recorded which).

This clonotype was found once. The chain is built from TRBV6-2 or TRBV6-3 and TRBJ1-1; 7 positions agree with TRBD1. Germline CDR1 MNHEY, CDR2 SVGEGT. The CDR3 totals 12 residues. After removal of 7 bases from V and 5 bases from J, the junction contained 4 bases not matched to a gene. CDR3 nucleotides: TGTGCCAGCACGTCAGGGGGTACTGAAGCTTTCTTT. Protein: CASTSGGTEAFF.

This clonotype was recorded a few times. DNA for the CDR3: TGCGCCAGCAGCCGGAGGACAGGATCCCCAGATACGCAGTATTTT. It encodes CASSRRTGSPDTQYF. This sequence joins TRBV5-1 and TRBJ2-3; 7 bases agree with TRBD1. Per the germline V gene, CDR1 is SGHRS and CDR2 is YFSETQ. This CDR3 has 15 residues. The V and J ends lost 4 bases and 4 bases, in that order; junction bases with no gene match: 9. The full variable domain, rest sourced from reference TRBV5-1 and TRBJ2-3, is KAGVTQTPRYLIKTRGQQVTLSCSPISGHRSVSWYQQTPGQGLQFLFEYFSETQRNKGNFPGRFSGRQFSNSRSEMNVSTLELGDSALYLCASSRRTGSPDTQYFGPGTRLTVL.

This clonotype was counted ten times or more. The chain employs TRBV27 and TRBJ2-7; weak D call: TRBD1 (7 bases). The CDR3 extends over 13 amino acids. Germline CDR1 reads MNHEY; CDR2 reads SMNVEV (reference sequence). Trimming took 11 bases from V and 2 from J, leaving 16 bases between them. Here the CDR3 reads CAVGGTAPYEQYF. CDR3 coding DNA: TGTGCCGTCGGCGGGACAGCACCCTACGAGCAGTACTTC.

This clonotype has a single count. The chain carries TRBV2 and TRBJ1-2; D unclear. Germline loops: CDR1 SNHLY, CDR2 FYNNEI. Trimming pared 8 bases from V and 0 bases from J, leaving 16 bases between. This CDR3 contains 15 residues. CDR3 region: CASRKARASNYGYTF. DNA of the CDR3: TGTGCCAGCCGAAAGGCCCGGGCCTCTAACTATGGCTACACCTTC. Drawing the rest from reference TRBV2 and TRBJ1-2, the complete variable domain is EPEVTQTPSHQVTQMGQEVILRCVPISNHLYFYWYRQILGQKVEFLVSFYNNEISEKSEIFDDQFSVERPDGSNFTLKIRSTKLEDSAMYFCASRKARASNYGYTFGSGTRLTVV.

CDR3 sequence (DNA): TGTGCCAGCAGCTTAGTGGACACCATATATTTT. Residues: CASSLVDTIYF. V is TRBV7-2 and J is TRBJ1-3; D is unclear. The CDR3 totals 11 residues. Germline CDR1 SGHTA, CDR2 FQGNSA. V was clipped by 1 base and J by 8 bases, with 3 bases between them.

There are a few counts of this clonotype. In nucleotides, the CDR3 is TGTGCCAGCGGGACTAGCAGTTACAATGAGCAGTTCTTC. This sequence encodes CASGTSSYNEQFF. The chain has TRBV6-1 and TRBJ2-1; 9 bases are a match to TRBD2. The length of the CDR3 is 13 residues. J was trimmed by 4 bases and V by 8 bases; bases with no gene match: 3. The germline CDR1 and CDR2 sequences are MNHNS and SASEGT.

The chain is built from TRBV27 and TRBJ1-2, with D perhaps matching TRBD1 (6 bases). Trimming left V 6 bases short and J 8 bases short, with 19 bases between. CDR3 length: 14 residues. CDR1 is MNHEY, CDR2 SMNVEV, per germline (reference sequence). The CDR3 region has the DNA TGTGCCAGCAGCAGTACAGGGCTGGGTGAAGGCTACACCTTC. This sequence encodes CASSSTGLGEGYTF.

This clonotype occurred a few times. The V and J genes are TRBV2 and TRBJ2-7; 9 bases are shared with TRBD1. The V and J ends lost 5 bases and 3 bases, in that order; junction bases with no gene match: 5. This CDR3 spans 14 amino acids. The V gene's germline CDR1 is SNHLY and CDR2 FYNNEI. The CDR3 sequence: CASSSDRGSYEQYF. CDR3 sequence (DNA): TGTGCCAGCAGTTCGGACAGGGGAAGCTACGAGCAGTACTTC.

The rearrangement joins TRBV2 to TRBJ2-1, with 8 bases aligning to TRBD1. CDR3 length equals 13 residues. Germline CDR1 reads SNHLY; CDR2 reads FYNNEI. The V segment lost 6 bases and the J segment 6 bases; nucleotides outside the gene matches: 4. For the CDR3, the DNA is TGTGCCAGCAGCGCCGACAGGGGCAATGAGCAGTTCTTC. As protein: CASSADRGNEQFF.

This chain connects TRBV20-1 to TRBJ2-7; 8 bases align to TRBD1. Germline V gene sequence: CDR1 DFQATT, CDR2 SNEGSKA (reference sequence). V lost 3 bases, J lost 3 bases, and 10 bases stayed unmatched. The CDR3 runs 15 residues. CDR3 in DNA: TGCAGTGCTAGTTCCCCAGGGGGCGCTGGCTACGAGCAGTACTTC. It yields the protein CSASSPGGAGYEQYF.

In its sample, this clonotype was seen a few times. The rearrangement uses TRBV12-3 or TRBV12-4 and TRBJ1-5; D gene unclear. This CDR3 is built from 12 residues. Between the trimmed V and J ends, which lost 3 bases and 6 bases, there was a span of 6 bases. The CDR3 protein is CASSFKGQPQHF. The CDR3 coding sequence is TGTGCCAGCAGTTTTAAGGGTCAGCCCCAGCATTTT.

The chain employs TRBV2 and TRBJ2-3, with no clear D. Germline V gene lookup returns CDR1 SNHLY and CDR2 FYNNEI. CDR3 length: 12 residues. Deletions cut 8 bases from V and 9 bases from J, with 15 bases between. CDR3 in amino acids: CASRVGRGTQYF. Here the CDR3 DNA reads TGTGCCAGCCGGGTAGGGCGCGGAACGCAGTATTTT.

This clonotype was found a few times. The chain employs TRBV20-1 and TRBJ2-7; 7 bases are shared with TRBD1. The V gene end was trimmed by 3 bases and the J gene end by 5 bases; junction bases not matched to a gene: 13. The CDR3 loop spans 15 amino acids. Germline CDR1 is DFQATT and CDR2 is SNEGSKA (reference sequence). The CDR3 DNA reads as TGCAGTGCTAGTGCCCGGACAGGTAATATGGACGAGCAGTACTTC. Translation: CSASARTGNMDEQYF.

The V and J genes are TRBV11-1 and TRBJ2-1; D might be TRBD2 (6 bases). This CDR3 has 14 amino acids. The germline V and J ends were trimmed by 2 bases and 10 bases, with 15 bases remaining between them. CDR1 is SGHAT and CDR2 is FQDESV in the germline V gene (reference sequence). For the CDR3, the DNA is TGTGCCAGCAGCTTAAATCCGGGGAGGAACGAGCAGTTCTTC. This codes for CASSLNPGRNEQFF. Variable domain in full (rest from reference TRBV11-1 and TRBJ2-1): EAEVAQSPRYKITEKSQAVAFWCDPISGHATLYWYRQILGQGPELLVQFQDESVVDDSQLPKDRFSAERLKGVDSTLKIQPAELGDSAMYLCASSLNPGRNEQFFGPGTRLTVL.

The rearrangement links TRBV4-1 to TRBJ1-1; possibly TRBD1 for D (5 bases). CDR1 is MGHRA and CDR2 is YSYEKL in the germline V gene. V lost 0 bases and J 9 bases, leaving 17 bases between the germline ends. The CDR3 contains 15 residues. This CDR3 reads CASSQEDIGMVKAFF. The DNA of the CDR3 is TGCGCCAGCAGCCAAGAGGACATAGGAATGGTTAAAGCTTTCTTT.

This chain uses TRBV6-1 with TRBJ2-3; 9 nucleotides match TRBD2. The J segment lost 5 bases and the V segment lost 5 bases, leaving 8 bases of the junction unmatched. The germline V gene encodes CDR1 MNHNS and CDR2 SASEGT. This CDR3 comprises 15 residues. The CDR3 sequence is CASSYIAGVGDTQYF. The CDR3 region has the DNA TGTGCCAGCAGTTATATAGCGGGAGTTGGAGATACGCAGTATTTT.

This clonotype was recorded many times. The chain is built from TRBV11-2 and TRBJ1-1; D is ambiguous. Germline assignment: CDR1 SGHAT and CDR2 FQNNGV. This CDR3 is built from 13 residues. The V end lost 1 base, the J end lost 1 base, and 4 bases lay between the germline ends. The CDR3 DNA is TGTGCCAGCAGCTTAGTGGAGAACACTGAAGCTTTCTTT. Translating gives CASSLVENTEAFF.

V is TRBV27 and J is TRBJ2-1; no definite D call. The CDR3 spans 14 residues. The V and J ends lost 5 bases and 1 base respectively, with 9 bases between them. Germline V CDR1 and CDR2: MNHEY, SMNVEV (reference sequence). CDR3 coding DNA: TGTGCCAGCAGTCATACGTTGTCCTACAATGAGCAGTTCTTC. Translated: CASSHTLSYNEQFF.

J is TRBJ1-4 and V is TRBV4-1; D gene ambiguous. The length of the CDR3 is 14 residues. With 0 bases removed from V and 8 bases from J, the gap between germline ends came to 10 bases. The germline V gene has CDR1 MGHRA and CDR2 YSYEKL. The CDR3 loop reads CASSQDHGREKLFF. CDR3 in DNA: TGCGCCAGCAGCCAAGACCACGGGCGGGAAAAACTGTTTTTT.

The chain employs TRBV6-4 and TRBJ1-2; the D is unclear. The germline V gene encodes CDR1 MRHNA and CDR2 SNTAGT. Deletions cut 0 bases from V and 0 bases from J, with 8 bases between. The CDR3 runs to 15 residues. The CDR3 here is CASSDSTEANYGYTF. CDR3 DNA: TGTGCCAGCAGTGACTCTACTGAGGCTAACTATGGCTACACCTTC.

The V and J genes are TRBV20-1 and TRBJ2-7; 9 bases align to TRBD1. Trimming cost V 6 bases and J 7 bases; bases outside gene matches: 13. The CDR3 extends over 14 amino acids. CDR1 and CDR2 from the germline V gene are DFQATT and SNEGSKA (reference sequence). In DNA, the CDR3 is TGCAGTGCGGAGGGGGGACAGGGTCTGTTTGAGCAGTACTTC. It yields the protein CSAEGGQGLFEQYF.

This clonotype was seen more than once but under ten times. V is TRBV4-3 and J is TRBJ1-5; D gene uncertain. The CDR3 loop spans 17 amino acids. From germline, CDR1 is LGHNA and CDR2 YSLEER. Deletions cut 0 bases from V and 0 bases from J, with 12 bases between. CDR3 region: CASSQDLDFYSNQPQHF. The DNA of the CDR3 is TGCGCCAGCAGCCAAGATCTCGATTTCTATAGCAATCAGCCCCAGCATTTT.

The table lists this clonotype with many counts. The chain employs TRBV7-2 and TRBJ2-5, with D possibly TRBD2 on 6 matching bases. The CDR3 totals 14 residues. CDR1 and CDR2 (germline): SGHTA, FQGNSA. The ends were cut back, 5 bases at V and 3 bases at J, with 13 bases in the middle. As DNA, the CDR3 is TGTGCCAGCAGCCCTTACGTAGCGGAAGAGACCCAGTACTTC. The encoded protein is CASSPYVAEETQYF.